A single sample gave rise to the 12 T cell receptor beta chains below, sequenced in a study of blood T cell repertoires in COVID-19. Generated by immunoSEQ multiplex PCR, the TCRdb table keeps only in-frame clones and is missing some. Of around 230,000 clones in the sample, about nine tenths were seen once. Sequenced material: peripheral blood. These receptors all come from a man under 40 who had recovered from COVID-19.

The chain carries TRBV15 and TRBJ2-2, with D tentatively TRBD2 (5 bases). V was shortened by 0 bases and J by 5 bases, with 7 bases between the two germline ends. The CDR3 length is 14 residues. CDR1 is LNHNV and CDR2 is YYDKDF in the germline V gene (reference sequence). The CDR3 sequence: CATSRDGETGELFF. In nucleotides, the CDR3 is TGTGCCACCAGCAGAGATGGGGAGACCGGGGAGCTGTTTTTT.

V and J are TRBV27 and TRBJ1-5, with a tentative D call TRBD1 (5 bases). This CDR3 is built from 17 residues. With 3 bases removed from V and 4 bases from J, the gap between germline ends came to 19 bases. Germline CDR1 MNHEY, CDR2 SMNVEV (reference sequence). CDR3 loop: CASSLKGGGSLNQPQHF. The CDR3 DNA is TGTGCCAGCAGTTTGAAGGGTGGGGGGAGCTTAAATCAGCCCCAGCATTTT.

The rearrangement links TRBV11-3 to TRBJ2-1; 10 nucleotides match TRBD2. Losses at the gene ends were 0 bases for V and 7 bases for J; bases not matched to a gene: 9. Germline V gene lookup returns CDR1 SGHNT and CDR2 YENEEA. CDR3 size: 17 residues. The CDR3 coding sequence is TGTGCCAGCAGCTTAGATTGGTCGGCTAGCGGGGGAAATGAGCAGTTCTTC. This sequence encodes CASSLDWSASGGNEQFF.

The chain recombines TRBV23-1 with TRBJ2-7, with TRBD1 matching 9 bases. TRBV23-1 falls under the ORF class, with uncertain function. J gave up 3 bases and V 3 bases, and 9 bases lay outside the gene matches. The CDR3 is 16 amino acids. Here the CDR3 reads CASSQSRGQGVYEQYF. The CDR3 nucleotides are TGCGCCAGCAGTCAGTCGAGGGGACAGGGAGTCTACGAGCAGTACTTC.

The gene calls are TRBV5-1 and TRBJ2-3, with D hard to call. The V gene's germline CDR1 is SGHRS and CDR2 YFSETQ. V gave up 6 bases and J gave up 3 bases, with 14 bases separating them. The CDR3 extends over 14 amino acids. Here the CDR3 DNA reads TGCGCCAGCAAATGGCAGGCTGAAACAGATACGCAGTATTTT. Protein sequence: CASKWQAETDTQYF.

This chain joins TRBV3-1 (or the pseudogene TRBV3-2) and TRBJ2-5; TRBD1 is a possible D gene (6 bases). The ends were cut back, 0 bases at V and 5 bases at J, with 13 bases in the middle. The CDR3 contains 15 residues. Germline V lookup: CDR1 LGHDT, CDR2 YNNKEL (reference sequence). CDR3 residues: CASSQEPRGWETQYF. The CDR3 DNA reads TGTGCCAGCAGCCAAGAACCCAGGGGTTGGGAGACCCAGTACTTC.

The chain has TRBV6-5 and TRBJ1-6; 7 nucleotides match TRBD1. Germline assignment: CDR1 MNHEY and CDR2 SVGAGI. With 5 bases clipped from V and 13 bases from J, the junction kept 11 bases outside the gene matches. The CDR3 is 14 amino acids. The DNA of the CDR3 is TGTGCCAGCAGTCTGGGACAGACAAGGCTTCCCCTCCACTTT. Its protein product is CASSLGQTRLPLHF.

This sequence joins TRBV4-3 and TRBJ2-4; a possible D gene is TRBD2 (6 bases). V shed 0 bases and J shed 2 bases, with 14 bases lying between them. Germline V gene lookup returns CDR1 LGHNA and CDR2 YSLEER. The CDR3 loop spans 17 amino acids. In DNA form, the CDR3 reads TGCGCCAGCAGCCAAGAGGCGGGGTGGGTAACCAAAAACATTCAGTACTTC. Protein product: CASSQEAGWVTKNIQYF.

The chain employs TRBV10-1 and TRBJ2-3, with 8 bases fitting TRBD2. Per the germline V gene, CDR1 is WNHNN and CDR2 is SYGVQD (reference sequence). The CDR3 totals 15 residues. Germline trimming cut 2 bases from V and 6 bases from J; bases unmatched to any gene: 7. The CDR3: CASSENAGGPDTQYF. In nucleotides, the CDR3 is TGCGCCAGCAGTGAGAACGCGGGGGGCCCTGATACGCAGTATTTT.

This chain links TRBV29-1 with TRBJ1-2; no definite D call. Germline V gene data show CDR1 as SQVTM and CDR2 as ANQGSEA. V was clipped by 1 base and J by 4 bases, with 10 bases between them. This CDR3 is built from 13 residues. Written as DNA, the CDR3 is TGCAGCGTTGAAGTACGAGGGCCCTATGGCTACACCTTC. Protein: CSVEVRGPYGYTF. The full variable domain, in which reference TRBV29-1 and TRBJ1-2 provide the parts outside the CDR3, is SAVISQKPSRDICQRGTSLTIQCQVDSQVTMMFWYRQQPGQSLTLIATANQGSEATYESGFVIDKFPISRPNLTFSTLTVSNMSPEDSSIYLCSVEVRGPYGYTFGSGTRLTVV.

The chain uses TRBV27 and TRBJ2-2; TRBD2 matches at 7 bases. The CDR3 is 16 amino acids. The germline gives CDR1 MNHEY, CDR2 SMNVEV (reference sequence). J gave up 3 bases and V 6 bases, and 10 bases lay outside the gene matches. This CDR3 reads CASSPILAVHTGELFF. CDR3 bases: TGTGCCAGCAGCCCTATCCTAGCGGTTCACACCGGGGAGCTGTTTTTT.

The chain uses TRBV6-1 and TRBJ2-7; 9 positions agree with TRBD1. V was pared by 1 base and J by 4 bases, with 8 bases of the junction left unmatched. Germline CDR1 MNHNS, CDR2 SASEGT. This CDR3 is built from 16 residues. CDR3 nucleotides: TGTGCCAGCAGTGAAGGTTGGGGACAGGGATCTTACGAGCAGTACTTC. As protein: CASSEGWGQGSYEQYF.